Listed here is a single T cell receptor (beta chain). Its cognate antigen is unknown. This entry belongs to a study of identical twins. Broader study findings: Not following the same donors, the study drew its conclusions from cross-sectional statistical analysis. Within monozygotic twins, out-of-frame TCR alpha sharing was underestimated by the models. Invariant T cells like MAIT and iNKT could partly confound the zero-insertion analyses.

The CDR3 is 14 residues long. Through template switching, a universal primer site was introduced, and the cDNA contained unique molecular identifiers. TCRdb re-analysed the 5' RACE reads in MiXCR, keeping a single row per CDR3 protein. The table lists 450,000 to 650,000 distinct CDR3 sequences, approximately 16% of them singletons. This same sample was also taken into another study, of yellow fever vaccine responses in identical twins.

The sequencing input was CD4+ T cells sorted from blood. The J gene is TRBJ2-7, the V gene TRBV21-1; TRBD1, as called in the table, went unchecked against the DNA. TRBV21-1 is noted as a pseudogene. The TCR originated in a woman under 30 in good health. CDR3 in DNA: TGTGCCAGCAGCCCGCGGACATTGGAGAACGAGCAGTACTTC. Amino acids: CASSPRTLENEQYF.